A single sample is the source of the 2 T cell receptor beta chains below, sequenced in a study of beta chain features in type 1 diabetes. Sequencing targeted expressed TCRB transcripts, as all isolated RNA had been reverse transcribed. Produced via immunoSEQ multiplex PCR; TCRdb's table is partial and in-frame only. The sample has about 350,000 clones; roughly a fifth are singletons. Sequenced sample: naive CD4+ T cells from blood. The receptor set was obtained from a woman in her late teens or twenties in good health.

This clone was seen only a few times. The chain carries TRBV7-9 and TRBJ1-1; D perhaps matches TRBD1 (5 bases). Trimming stripped 5 bases from V and 5 bases from J, with 12 bases between. CDR1 SEHNR and CDR2 FQNEAQ come from the germline V gene (reference sequence). The CDR3 covers 13 residues. For the CDR3, the DNA is TGTGCCAGCAGCGCCGCAGGGTTAACTGAAGCTTTCTTT. Encoded protein: CASSAAGLTEAFF.

This rearrangement joins TRBV9 to TRBJ2-1; no reliable D call. Trimming pared 0 bases from V and 6 bases from J, leaving 13 bases between. The germline V gene encodes CDR1 SGDLS and CDR2 YYNGEE. This CDR3 is built from 15 residues. The CDR3 coding sequence is TGTGCCAGCAGCGTAGAACCGCGATACCCCAATGAGCAGTTCTTC. Protein: CASSVEPRYPNEQFF.